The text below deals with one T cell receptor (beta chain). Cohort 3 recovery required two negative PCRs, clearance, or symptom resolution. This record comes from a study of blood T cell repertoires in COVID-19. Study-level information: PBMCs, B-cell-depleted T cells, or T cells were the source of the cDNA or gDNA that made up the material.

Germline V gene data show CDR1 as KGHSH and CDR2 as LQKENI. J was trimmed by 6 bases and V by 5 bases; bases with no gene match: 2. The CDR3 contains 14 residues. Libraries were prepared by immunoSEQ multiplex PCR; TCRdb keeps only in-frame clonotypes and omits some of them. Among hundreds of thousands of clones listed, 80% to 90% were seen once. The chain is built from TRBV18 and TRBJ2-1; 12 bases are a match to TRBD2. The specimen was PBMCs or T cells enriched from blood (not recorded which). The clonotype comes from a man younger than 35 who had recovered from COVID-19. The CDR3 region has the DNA TGTGCCAGCTCATCGACTAGCGGGGGCAATGAGCAGTTCTTC. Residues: CASSSTSGGNEQFF.